This T cell receptor beta chain was identified in a study of T cell repertoires in cytomegalovirus infection. TCRdb re-called the reads through MiXCR, storing one row per CDR3 protein. The sample shows hundreds of thousands of distinct CDR3 sequences, about 10% of them seen only once. A note on this clonotype: Its antigen remains unidentified.

Whole-study results and caveats: The study found HLA-C-restricted CMV-specific TCR beta clonotypes dominating the ex vivo response.

The receptor's source is a human donor in good health (CMV status not recorded). Some clones in this sample may be carry-over from other donors' samples. The sequencing input was PBMCs.

Here the CDR3 reads CASSVKWGTGEIYEQYF. CDR3 in DNA: TGTGCCAGCAGCGTAAAATGGGGGACAGGAGAGATCTACGAGCAGTACTTC. This chain connects TRBV9 to TRBJ2-7, with 8 bases identical to TRBD1. This CDR3 has 17 residues. Germline CDR1 SGDLS, CDR2 YYNGEE. The V segment lost 1 base and the J segment 3 bases; nucleotides outside the gene matches: 12.